These 26 T cell receptor beta chains were all obtained from the same sample, sequenced in a study of blood T cell repertoires in COVID-19. Method: immunoSEQ multiplex PCR; TCRdb's copy keeps in-frame clones and lacks some. Among about 73,000 clones listed, about 74% were seen once. Sequencing used peripheral blood. The receptors stem from a man in his 70s with COVID-19, enrolled during active disease.

V and J are TRBV19 and TRBJ2-7; D unclear. Trimming took 6 bases from V and 1 from J, leaving 13 bases between them. This CDR3 spans 14 amino acids. Germline values: CDR1 LNHDA, CDR2 SQIVND (reference sequence). CDR3 DNA sequence: TGTGCCAGTAGCTGGGCAGCTGGGTCCTACGAGCAGTACTTC. The encoded protein is CASSWAAGSYEQYF.

The chain employs TRBV12-3 or TRBV12-4 and TRBJ1-2; D remains unclear. V was trimmed by 3 bases and J by 4 bases, leaving 3 bases between them. CDR3 length: 11 residues. In DNA, the CDR3 is TGTGCCAGCAGTTTTAGCTATGGCTACACCTTC. This gives the protein CASSFSYGYTF.

The chain employs TRBV4-2 and TRBJ2-2, with a tentative D call TRBD2 (6 bases). V lost 3 bases and J 6 bases, leaving 17 bases between the germline ends. In germline, CDR1 is LGHNA, CDR2 YNFKEQ. The CDR3 spans 16 residues. CDR3 loop: CASSQRTSRRSGELFF. For the CDR3, the DNA is TGTGCCAGCAGCCAGAGAACTAGCCGGAGGTCCGGGGAGCTGTTTTTT.

The chain is built from TRBV15 and TRBJ1-2; a weak D match, TRBD1 (6 bases). The V and J ends lost 5 bases and 5 bases respectively, with 18 bases between them. Germline loops: CDR1 LNHNV, CDR2 YYDKDF (reference sequence). The CDR3 is made up of 15 amino acids. The DNA for the CDR3 is TGTGCCACCAGCTCGAGGGGGGGGGCTTTATATGGCTACACCTTC. It encodes CATSSRGGALYGYTF.

This clone showed up just once. V gene TRBV6-4 combines with J gene TRBJ1-5; a weak D match, TRBD1 (6 bases). Deletions cut 6 bases from V and 5 bases from J, with 17 bases between. CDR3 size: 15 residues. Germline V gene lookup returns CDR1 MRHNA and CDR2 SNTAGT. CDR3: CASRRDIGHHQPQHF. In nucleotides, the CDR3 is TGTGCCAGCAGGAGGGACATCGGTCACCATCAGCCCCAGCATTTT.

The V and J genes are TRBV7-3 and TRBJ1-1, with D perhaps TRBD1 (6 bases). Germline V gene sequence: CDR1 SGHTA, CDR2 FQGTGA. V was shortened by 3 bases and J by 2 bases, with 13 bases between the two germline ends. The CDR3 totals 15 residues. The CDR3 region has the DNA TGTGCCAGCAGCTTTTCAGGGGCAAGAAACACTGAAGCTTTCTTT. It encodes CASSFSGARNTEAFF.

The chain employs TRBV2 and TRBJ2-1, with 9 bases lining up with TRBD1. Trimming removed 6 bases from V and 5 bases from J; junction bases left unmatched: 5. The length of the CDR3 is 14 residues. The germline V gene encodes CDR1 SNHLY and CDR2 FYNNEI. In nucleotides, the CDR3 is TGTGCCAGCAGGGGGGACAGGGTAAACAATGAGCAGTTCTTC. Its protein product is CASRGDRVNNEQFF.

This sequence joins TRBV18 and TRBJ1-1; no clear D gene. The CDR3 extends over 14 amino acids. CDR1 is KGHSH, CDR2 LQKENI, per germline. V lost 3 bases, J lost 1 base, and 9 bases lay in between. The CDR3 sequence is CASSPPGANTEAFF. The CDR3 DNA reads TGTGCCAGCTCACCCCCGGGAGCGAACACTGAAGCTTTCTTT.

This chain connects TRBV7-8 to TRBJ2-6; D is unresolved. The germline V gene has CDR1 SGHVS and CDR2 FQNEAQ. The length of the CDR3 is 15 residues. Deletions cut 0 bases from V and 4 bases from J, with 7 bases between. The CDR3 DNA reads TGTGCCAGCAGCTTAGCGGGCGTAGGGGCCAACGTCCTGACTTTC. This encodes CASSLAGVGANVLTF.

This clone was recorded a few times. CDR3 nucleotides: TGCGCCAGCAGCTTCCAATTGACTAGCGGCGAGCAGTACTTC. This translates into CASSFQLTSGEQYF. V and J are TRBV5-1 and TRBJ2-7, with 9 bases lining up with TRBD2. CDR1 is SGHRS, CDR2 YFSETQ, per germline. V lost 2 bases to trimming and J lost 6 bases; unmatched junction nucleotides: 6. The CDR3 spans 14 residues.

The chain couples TRBV2 to TRBJ1-5; tentative D call: TRBD1 (6 bases). The CDR3 totals 15 residues. Germline V gene lookup returns CDR1 SNHLY and CDR2 FYNNEI. Trimming left V 3 bases short and J 4 bases short, with 13 bases between. The CDR3 region is CASSEVQGFNQPQHF. In DNA form, the CDR3 reads TGTGCCAGCAGTGAGGTACAGGGATTTAATCAGCCCCAGCATTTT.

DNA for the CDR3: TGCGCCAGCAGCTGGGGGGGAGGACCAGGCGCCATCTCTGGGGCCAACGTCCTGACTTTC. Translated: CASSWGGGPGAISGANVLTF. The J gene is TRBJ2-6, the V gene TRBV5-1; 7 bases line up with TRBD2. The J segment lost 0 bases and the V segment lost 3 bases, leaving 15 bases of the junction unmatched. Germline V CDR1 and CDR2: SGHRS, YFSETQ. The CDR3 is 20 amino acids.

This clone was counted between two and nine times. This chain uses TRBV29-1 with TRBJ1-1, with a weak D call TRBD1 (6 bases). Trimming took 5 bases from V and 0 from J, leaving 16 bases between them. The CDR3 totals 15 residues. CDR1 is SQVTM, CDR2 ANQGSEA, per germline. The chain's CDR3 is CSVRGGWGMNTEAFF. The CDR3 DNA reads TGCAGCGTTCGGGGGGGCTGGGGGATGAACACTGAAGCTTTCTTT.

The chain combines TRBV18 with TRBJ1-5, with TRBD1 matching 11 bases. Germline lookup yields CDR1 KGHSH and CDR2 LQKENI. With V trimmed by 6 bases and J by 6 bases, 4 bases remained unmatched. The CDR3 spans 14 residues. The CDR3 region is CASSGQGAGQPQHF. DNA of the CDR3: TGTGCCAGCTCCGGACAGGGGGCCGGTCAGCCCCAGCATTTT.

The V gene is TRBV4-1, the J gene TRBJ2-1; 7 nucleotides line up with TRBD1. V lost 4 bases and J lost 3; bases outside the gene matches: 6. The germline V gene has CDR1 MGHRA and CDR2 YSYEKL. CDR3 length equals 15 residues. The chain's CDR3 is CASSPPGQNYNEQFF. The CDR3 region has the DNA TGCGCCAGCAGCCCCCCGGGACAGAACTACAATGAGCAGTTCTTC.

This clone was detected ten times or more. The rearrangement links TRBV24-1 to TRBJ2-2; 9 bases map to TRBD1. Germline trimming cut 2 bases from V and 4 bases from J; bases unmatched to any gene: 4. The germline V gene has CDR1 KGHDR and CDR2 SFDVKD. There are 16 residues in the CDR3. CDR3 DNA: TGTGCCACCAGTGATTGGGGACAGGGACGCACCGGGGAGCTGTTTTTT. Its protein is CATSDWGQGRTGELFF.

This clone was seen a few times. J is TRBJ2-2 and V is TRBV28, with 8 bases aligning to TRBD2. V gave up 4 bases and J gave up 6 bases; unmatched junction bases: 1. Germline V gives CDR1 MDHEN, CDR2 SYDVKM. This CDR3 spans 13 amino acids. CDR3 in amino acids: CASSSAGAGELFF. CDR3 DNA sequence: TGTGCCAGCAGTTCAGCGGGAGCCGGGGAGCTGTTTTTT.

In its sample, this clone was seen a few times. The chain combines TRBV18 with TRBJ1-5; possible D gene TRBD1, 5 bases. Trimming stripped 3 bases from V and 2 bases from J, with 14 bases between. Germline-derived CDR1 and CDR2 are KGHSH and LQKENI. The CDR3 spans 16 residues. The CDR3 loop is CASSPFDSRGNQPQHF. CDR3 bases: TGTGCCAGCTCACCTTTTGACAGTCGGGGCAATCAGCCCCAGCATTTT.

The rearrangement uses TRBV5-1 and TRBJ2-1; no clear D gene. CDR1 is SGHRS, CDR2 YFSETQ, per germline. This CDR3 region has 13 residues. V lost 0 bases and J 6 bases, leaving 7 bases between the germline ends. Here the CDR3 reads CASSLGSINEQFF. CDR3 in DNA: TGCGCCAGCAGCTTGGGCTCTATCAATGAGCAGTTCTTC.

The chain carries TRBV5-4 and TRBJ2-3, with 10 bases aligning to TRBD2. The ends lost 0 bases at V and 4 bases at J; junction bases unmatched: 2. The CDR3 has 15 amino acids. Germline CDR1 and CDR2: SGHNT and YYREEE (reference sequence). The CDR3 sequence is CASSLAGLAADTQYF. CDR3 nucleotide sequence: TGTGCCAGCAGCTTGGCTGGACTAGCGGCAGATACGCAGTATTTT.

This chain connects TRBV7-3 to TRBJ1-5; possibly TRBD1 for D (5 bases). V lost 2 bases and J lost 5, with 16 bases in between. CDR1 is SGHTA and CDR2 is FQGTGA in the germline V gene. The length of the CDR3 is 16 residues. In DNA form, the CDR3 reads TGTGCCAGCAGCTTATATATCCAGGGAGGTTATCAGCCCCAGCATTTT. Translated, it gives CASSLYIQGGYQPQHF.

This chain joins TRBV6-5 and TRBJ1-1; unclear D gene. Germline assignment: CDR1 MNHEY and CDR2 SVGAGI. Trimming removed 0 bases from V and 4 bases from J, with 9 bases in between. CDR3 length: 14 residues. The CDR3 sequence is CASSYSEGLTEAFF. The CDR3 DNA is TGTGCCAGCAGTTACTCCGAGGGTCTCACTGAAGCTTTCTTT.

The CDR3: CASSFLTLYEQYF. The CDR3 nucleotides are TGTGCCAGCAGTTTTCTAACCCTCTACGAGCAGTACTTC. The chain combines TRBV12-3 or TRBV12-4 with TRBJ2-7; D gene uncertain. Trimming shortened V by 3 bases and J by 3 bases, and 9 bases separated the two germline ends. The CDR3 is 13 residues long.

The CDR3 DNA is TGTGCCAGCAGTGATGGGGGGTCCAACACTGAAGCTTTCTTT. Translation: CASSDGGSNTEAFF. This rearrangement joins TRBV25-1 to TRBJ1-1; D may be TRBD1 (5 bases). The germline gives CDR1 MGHDK, CDR2 SYGVNS. The CDR3 is 14 amino acids. Trimming took 3 bases from V and 2 from J, leaving 10 bases between them.

J is TRBJ1-5 and V is TRBV7-8; D not certain. V lost 1 base and J 3 bases, leaving 7 bases between the germline ends. The CDR3 is 14 amino acids. Germline CDR1 is SGHVS and CDR2 is FQNEAQ. CDR3 sequence (DNA): TGTGCCAGCAGCTTAGTCAGGATCAATCAGCCCCAGCATTTT. Translated, it gives CASSLVRINQPQHF.

Remarks on this clone: Relative to the germline gene, one junction end is altered; a read error may explain this. This sequence joins TRBV6-5 and TRBJ2-1, with D tentatively TRBD1 (6 bases). The CDR3 length is 15 residues. CDR1 and CDR2 (germline): MNHEY, SVGAGI. CDR3 nucleotide sequence: TGTGCTAGCAGTTACGAACAGGGCCATTACAATGAGCAGTTCTTC. Amino acid sequence: CASSYEQGHYNEQFF.